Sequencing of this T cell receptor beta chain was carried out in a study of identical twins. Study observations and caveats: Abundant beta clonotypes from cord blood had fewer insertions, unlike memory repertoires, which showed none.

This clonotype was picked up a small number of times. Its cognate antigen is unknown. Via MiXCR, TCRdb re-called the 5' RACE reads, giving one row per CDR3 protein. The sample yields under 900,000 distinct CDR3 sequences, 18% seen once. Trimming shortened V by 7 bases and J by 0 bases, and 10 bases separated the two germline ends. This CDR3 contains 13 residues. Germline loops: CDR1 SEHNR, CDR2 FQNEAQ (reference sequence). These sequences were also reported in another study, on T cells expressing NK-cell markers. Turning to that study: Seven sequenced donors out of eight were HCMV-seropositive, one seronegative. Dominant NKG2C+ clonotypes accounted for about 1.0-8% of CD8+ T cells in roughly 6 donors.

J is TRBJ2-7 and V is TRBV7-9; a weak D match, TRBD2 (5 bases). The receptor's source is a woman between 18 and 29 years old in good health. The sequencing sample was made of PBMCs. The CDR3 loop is CASNLGSSYEQYF. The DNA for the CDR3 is TGTGCCAGCAACCTTGGGAGCTCCTACGAGCAGTACTTC.